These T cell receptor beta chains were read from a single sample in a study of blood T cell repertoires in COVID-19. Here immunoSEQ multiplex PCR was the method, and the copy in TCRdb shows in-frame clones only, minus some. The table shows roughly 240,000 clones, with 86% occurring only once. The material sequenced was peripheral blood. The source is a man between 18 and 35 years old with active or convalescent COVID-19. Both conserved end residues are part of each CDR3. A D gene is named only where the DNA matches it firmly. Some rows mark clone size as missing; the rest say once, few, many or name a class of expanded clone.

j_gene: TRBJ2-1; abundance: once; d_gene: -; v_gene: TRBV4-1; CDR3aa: CASSQFPPGWAQDEQFF; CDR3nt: TGCGCCAGCAGCCAATTCCCCCCTGGGTGGGCACAAGATGAGCAGTTCTTC
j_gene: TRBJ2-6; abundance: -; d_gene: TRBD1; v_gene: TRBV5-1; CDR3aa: CASSTGQGSPGANVLTF; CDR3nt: TGCGCCAGCAGCACCGGACAGGGAAGTCCTGGGGCCAACGTCCTGACTTTC
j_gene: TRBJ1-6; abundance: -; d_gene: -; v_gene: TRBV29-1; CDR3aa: CSVELLSLNSPLHF; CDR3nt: TGCAGCGTCGAACTATTATCCCTTAATTCACCCCTCCACTTT
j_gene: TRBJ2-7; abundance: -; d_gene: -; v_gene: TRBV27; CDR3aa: CASSPRTVYEQYF; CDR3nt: TGTGCCAGCAGTCCCCGGACAGTCTACGAGCAGTACTTC
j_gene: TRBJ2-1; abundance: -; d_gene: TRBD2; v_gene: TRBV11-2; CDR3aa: CASSLEAGLAGQTLYNEQFF; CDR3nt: TGTGCCAGCAGCTTAGAAGCCGGACTAGCGGGTCAGACCTTATACAATGAGCAGTTCTTC
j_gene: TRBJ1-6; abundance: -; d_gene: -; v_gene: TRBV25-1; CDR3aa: CASRQGGLYSPLHF; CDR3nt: TGTGCCAGCAGACAGGGAGGGTTATATTCACCCCTCCACTTT
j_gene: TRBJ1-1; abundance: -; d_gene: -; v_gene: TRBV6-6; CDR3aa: CASSGSQGYTEAFF; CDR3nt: TGTGCCAGCAGTGGCTCACAGGGTTACACTGAAGCTTTCTTT
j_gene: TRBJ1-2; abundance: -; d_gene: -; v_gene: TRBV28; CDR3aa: CASSLLIDSRGYTF; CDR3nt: TGTGCCAGCAGTTTACTCATCGACAGTCGTGGCTACACCTTC
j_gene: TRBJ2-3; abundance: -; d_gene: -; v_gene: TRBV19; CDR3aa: CASTLDGNTDTQYF; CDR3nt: TGTGCCAGTACCCTAGATGGCAACACAGATACGCAGTATTTT
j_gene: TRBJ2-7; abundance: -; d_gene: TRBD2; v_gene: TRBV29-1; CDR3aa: CSVLTSGATPYEQYF; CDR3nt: TGCAGCGTTCTAACTAGCGGGGCGACCCCCTACGAGCAGTACTTC
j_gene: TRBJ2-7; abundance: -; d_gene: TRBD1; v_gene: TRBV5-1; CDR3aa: CASSLAHLTGNEQYF; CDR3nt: TGCGCCAGCAGCTTGGCTCATCTGACAGGGAACGAGCAGTACTTC
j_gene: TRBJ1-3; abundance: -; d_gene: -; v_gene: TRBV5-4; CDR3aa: CASSNQGPIPGNTIYF; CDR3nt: TGTGCCAGCAGCAATCAGGGCCCTATACCTGGAAACACCATATATTTT
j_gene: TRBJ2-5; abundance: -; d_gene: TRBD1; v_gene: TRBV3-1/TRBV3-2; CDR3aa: CASMTRDREGETQYF; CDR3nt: TGTGCCAGCATGACCCGGGACAGGGAGGGAGAGACCCAGTACTTC
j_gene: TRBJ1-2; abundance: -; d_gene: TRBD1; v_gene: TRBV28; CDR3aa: CASSLPGQGMENYGYTF; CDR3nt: TGTGCCAGCAGTCTCCCGGGACAGGGGATGGAGAACTATGGCTACACCTTC
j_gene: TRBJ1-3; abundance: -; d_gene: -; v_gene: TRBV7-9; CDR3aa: CASRDRASGNTIYF; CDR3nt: TGTGCCAGCCGCGACAGAGCCTCTGGAAACACCATATATTTT
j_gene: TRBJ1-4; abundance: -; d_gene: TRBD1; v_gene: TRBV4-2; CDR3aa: CASSPQGQGATNEKLFF; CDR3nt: TGTGCCAGCAGCCCCCAAGGACAGGGGGCAACTAATGAAAAACTGTTTTTT
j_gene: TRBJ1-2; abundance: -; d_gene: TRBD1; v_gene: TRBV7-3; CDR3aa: CASSLRPPSGTAYYGYTF; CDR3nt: TGTGCCAGCAGCTTAAGGCCCCCCTCCGGGACAGCCTATTATGGCTACACCTTC
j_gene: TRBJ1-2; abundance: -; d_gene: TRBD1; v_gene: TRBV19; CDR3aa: CATRTGNTYNYGYTF; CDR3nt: TGTGCCACCAGGACAGGAAACACCTATAACTATGGCTACACCTTC
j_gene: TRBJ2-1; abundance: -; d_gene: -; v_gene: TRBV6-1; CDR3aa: CASSDPSSRYNEQFF; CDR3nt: TGTGCCAGCAGTGACCCCAGTTCGAGGTACAATGAGCAGTTCTTC
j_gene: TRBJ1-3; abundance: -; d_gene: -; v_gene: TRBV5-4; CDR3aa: CASSLDLSGGNTIYF; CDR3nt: TGTGCCAGCAGCTTGGACCTCTCAGGGGGAAACACCATATATTTT
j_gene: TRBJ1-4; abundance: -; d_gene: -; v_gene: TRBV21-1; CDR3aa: CASSSGQDNEKLFF; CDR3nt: TGTGCCAGCAGCAGCGGACAAGATAATGAAAAACTGTTTTTT
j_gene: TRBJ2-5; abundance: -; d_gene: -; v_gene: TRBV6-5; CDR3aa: CASTQGGDLLGGQYF; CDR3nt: TGTGCCAGCACCCAAGGGGGGGATCTCCTCGGGGGCCAGTACTTC
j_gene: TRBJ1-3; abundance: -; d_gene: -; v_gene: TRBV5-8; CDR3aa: CASRLRSSGTYINTIYF; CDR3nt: TGTGCCAGCAGGCTCCGCTCGTCCGGGACATATATAAACACCATATATTTT
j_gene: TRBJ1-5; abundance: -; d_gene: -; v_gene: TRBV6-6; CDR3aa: CASSTGGGNQPQHF; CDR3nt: TGTGCCAGCTCCACGGGGGGAGGAAATCAGCCCCAGCATTTT
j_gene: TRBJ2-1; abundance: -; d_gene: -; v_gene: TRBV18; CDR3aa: CASSPILGSYNEQFF; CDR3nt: TGTGCCAGCTCACCGATCCTTGGCAGCTACAATGAGCAGTTCTTC
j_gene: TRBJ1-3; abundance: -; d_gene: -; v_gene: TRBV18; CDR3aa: CASSPGPSLENTIYF; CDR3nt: TGTGCCAGCTCACCGGGCCCTTCTTTGGAAAACACCATATATTTT
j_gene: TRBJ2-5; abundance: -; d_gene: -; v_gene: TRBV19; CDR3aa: CASSTAGVETQYF; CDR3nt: TGTGCCAGTAGTACCGCAGGGGTAGAGACCCAGTACTTC
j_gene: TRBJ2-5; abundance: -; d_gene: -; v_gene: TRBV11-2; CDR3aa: CASSLVVGLETQYF; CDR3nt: TGTGCCAGCAGCTTAGTGGTAGGACTAGAGACCCAGTACTTC
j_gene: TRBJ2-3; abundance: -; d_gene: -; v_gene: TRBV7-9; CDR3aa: CASSLGLSGTTDTQYF; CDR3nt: TGTGCCAGCAGCTTGGGATTGAGCGGTACCACAGATACGCAGTATTTT
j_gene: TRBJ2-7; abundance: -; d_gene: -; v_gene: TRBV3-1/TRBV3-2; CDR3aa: CASSPPGHTTYEQYF; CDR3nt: TGTGCCAGCAGCCCCCCGGGACATACCACCTACGAGCAGTACTTC
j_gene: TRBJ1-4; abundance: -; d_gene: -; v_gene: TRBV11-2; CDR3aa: CASSPQGGEKLFF; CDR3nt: TGTGCCAGCAGCCCCCAGGGTGGCGAAAAACTGTTTTTT
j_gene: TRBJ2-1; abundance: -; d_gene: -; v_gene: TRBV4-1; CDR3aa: CASSQAGEPLFNEQFF; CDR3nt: TGCGCCAGCAGCCAAGCGGGGGAGCCCCTTTTCAATGAGCAGTTCTTC
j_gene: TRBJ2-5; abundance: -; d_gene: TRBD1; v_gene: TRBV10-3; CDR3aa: CAIRTSGRTGMNETQYF; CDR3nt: TGTGCCATCAGGACCTCGGGGCGGACAGGGATGAACGAGACCCAGTACTTC
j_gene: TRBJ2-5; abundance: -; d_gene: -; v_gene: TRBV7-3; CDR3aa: CASSFGQSYQETQYF; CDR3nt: TGTGCCAGCAGCTTCGGACAGTCGTACCAAGAGACCCAGTACTTC
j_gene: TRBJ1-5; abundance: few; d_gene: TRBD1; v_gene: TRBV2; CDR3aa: CASRGTGYQPQHF; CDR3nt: TGTGCCAGCAGGGGGACAGGGTATCAGCCCCAGCATTTT
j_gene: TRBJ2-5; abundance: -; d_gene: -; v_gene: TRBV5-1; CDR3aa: CASSLGGNSQETQYF; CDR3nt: TGCGCCAGCAGCTTGGGCGGGAATTCCCAAGAGACCCAGTACTTC
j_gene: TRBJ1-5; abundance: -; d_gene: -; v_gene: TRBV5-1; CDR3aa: CASSQGTNQPQHF; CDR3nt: TGCGCCAGCAGTCAGGGGACCAATCAGCCCCAGCATTTT
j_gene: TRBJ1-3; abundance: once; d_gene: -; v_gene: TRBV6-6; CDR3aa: CASKRGDSGNTIYF; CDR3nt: TGTGCCAGTAAGCGGGGGGACTCTGGAAACACCATATATTTT